The source of this T cell receptor (beta chain) is a study of cytotoxic CD8 clonotypes in ibrutinib-treated CLL. Overall study results and limits: Baseline-level clonality went beyond age-matched healthy donors and moved in step with circulating CD8+ T-cell counts. Once treatment began, public clonotypes, which were uncommon, contracted or stayed stable. Sampling schedules were unmatched across sustained-remission and progressing patients.

Clones were sequenced by immunoSEQ multiplex PCR, and TCRdb holds only the in-frame ones, with some missing. The sample has about 150,000 clones; 79% are singletons. The CDR3 runs to 15 residues. Trimming stripped 1 base from V and 0 bases from J, with 4 bases between. From germline, CDR1 is KGHSH and CDR2 LQKENI. This clone was seen a handful of times. Its antigen is currently unknown. Other DNA sequences from this sample encode an identical CDR3 as well. This TCR derives from a human donor with chronic lymphocytic leukemia. The sample was PBMCs, taken after 12 months of ibrutinib treatment. The V call is TRBV18, the J call TRBJ2-6; D is unresolved. The CDR3 DNA reads as TGTGCCAGCTCACCACTCGTCTCTGGGGCCAACGTCCTGACTTTC. Residues: CASSPLVSGANVLTF. The full variable domain, in which reference TRBV18 and TRBJ2-6 provide the parts outside the CDR3, is NAGVMQNPRHLVRRRGQEARLRCSPMKGHSHVYWYRQLPEEGLKFMVYLQKENIIDESGMPKERFSAEFPKEGPSILRIQQVVRGDSAAYFCASSPLVSGANVLTFGAGSRLTVL.